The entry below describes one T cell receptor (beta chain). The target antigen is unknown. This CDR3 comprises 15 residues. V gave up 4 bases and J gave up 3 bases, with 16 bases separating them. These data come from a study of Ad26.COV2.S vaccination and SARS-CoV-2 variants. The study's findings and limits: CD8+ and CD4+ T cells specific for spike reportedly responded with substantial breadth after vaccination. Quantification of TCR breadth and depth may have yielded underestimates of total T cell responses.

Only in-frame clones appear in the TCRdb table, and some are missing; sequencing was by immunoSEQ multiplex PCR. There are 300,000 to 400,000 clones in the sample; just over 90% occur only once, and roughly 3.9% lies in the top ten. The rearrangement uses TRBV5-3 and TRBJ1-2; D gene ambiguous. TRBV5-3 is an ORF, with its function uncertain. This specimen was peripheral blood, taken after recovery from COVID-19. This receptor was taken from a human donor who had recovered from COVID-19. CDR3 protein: CARSHVLKSDYGYTF. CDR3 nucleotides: TGTGCCAGAAGCCATGTCTTAAAGTCTGACTATGGCTACACCTTC.